These T cell receptor beta chains were read from a single sample in a study of blood T cell repertoires in COVID-19. The method was immunoSEQ multiplex PCR; TCRdb's version includes in-frame clones alone and lacks a portion of them. The top ten hold over 8% of the sample, which has approximately 140,000 clones, 70% to 90% seen once. Material: peripheral blood. The receptors come from a woman aged 55 to 70 with acute or convalescent COVID-19. The CDR3 runs from the conserved cysteine through the conserved F or W. The D gene is left open where the match is weak. Clone size is stated in some rows and not others, as once, few, many or a class when expanded.

j_gene: TRBJ2-1; len: 16; d_gene: TRBD2; v_gene: TRBV19; abundance: few; CDR3aa: CASSIPPRLAGEKQFF; CDR3nt: TGTGCCAGTAGTATACCCCCCCGGCTAGCGGGGGAGAAGCAGTTCTTC
j_gene: TRBJ2-7; len: 15; d_gene: .; v_gene: TRBV3-1/TRBV3-2; abundance: .; CDR3aa: CASSQGVSGAYEQYF; CDR3nt: TGTGCCAGCAGCCAAGGGGTCTCCGGGGCCTACGAGCAGTACTTC
j_gene: TRBJ1-3; len: 13; d_gene: .; v_gene: TRBV5-4; abundance: .; CDR3aa: CASSHRQTNTIYF; CDR3nt: TGTGCCAGCAGCCACCGACAGACAAACACCATATATTTT
j_gene: TRBJ2-2; len: 15; d_gene: TRBD1; v_gene: TRBV28; abundance: .; CDR3aa: CASSPRQGGTGELFF; CDR3nt: TGTGCCAGCAGTCCCCGACAGGGGGGCACCGGGGAGCTGTTTTTT
j_gene: TRBJ2-2; len: 16; d_gene: .; v_gene: TRBV3-1/TRBV3-2; abundance: .; CDR3aa: CASSQEREPFTGELFF; CDR3nt: TGTGCCAGCAGCCAAGAACGGGAACCATTCACCGGGGAGCTGTTTTTT
j_gene: TRBJ2-5; len: 14; d_gene: TRBD2; v_gene: TRBV4-3; abundance: once; CDR3aa: CASSHTSGGETQYF; CDR3nt: TGCGCCAGCAGCCACACTAGCGGGGGAGAGACCCAGTACTTC
j_gene: TRBJ1-2; len: 15; d_gene: .; v_gene: TRBV4-2; abundance: many; CDR3aa: CASSQNRAENYGYTF; CDR3nt: TGTGCCAGCAGCCAGAACAGGGCGGAGAACTATGGCTACACCTTC
j_gene: TRBJ1-2; len: 14; d_gene: TRBD1; v_gene: TRBV7-2; abundance: .; CDR3aa: CASSGDGTVYGYTF; CDR3nt: TGTGCCAGCAGCGGCGACGGGACAGTGTATGGCTACACCTTC
j_gene: TRBJ1-1; len: 14; d_gene: TRBD1; v_gene: TRBV5-1; abundance: few; CDR3aa: CASSRGQGGTEAFF; CDR3nt: TGCGCCAGCAGCCGAGGACAGGGAGGCACTGAAGCTTTCTTT
j_gene: TRBJ1-2; len: 17; d_gene: TRBD1; v_gene: TRBV28; abundance: .; CDR3aa: CASSSPRDRAINYGYTF; CDR3nt: TGTGCCAGCAGCTCGCCCCGGGACAGGGCCATTAACTATGGCTACACCTTC
j_gene: TRBJ2-7; len: 16; d_gene: TRBD1; v_gene: TRBV13; abundance: .; CDR3aa: CASSPANRDRGLEQYF; CDR3nt: TGTGCCAGCAGCCCGGCTAACCGGGACAGGGGGCTCGAGCAGTACTTC